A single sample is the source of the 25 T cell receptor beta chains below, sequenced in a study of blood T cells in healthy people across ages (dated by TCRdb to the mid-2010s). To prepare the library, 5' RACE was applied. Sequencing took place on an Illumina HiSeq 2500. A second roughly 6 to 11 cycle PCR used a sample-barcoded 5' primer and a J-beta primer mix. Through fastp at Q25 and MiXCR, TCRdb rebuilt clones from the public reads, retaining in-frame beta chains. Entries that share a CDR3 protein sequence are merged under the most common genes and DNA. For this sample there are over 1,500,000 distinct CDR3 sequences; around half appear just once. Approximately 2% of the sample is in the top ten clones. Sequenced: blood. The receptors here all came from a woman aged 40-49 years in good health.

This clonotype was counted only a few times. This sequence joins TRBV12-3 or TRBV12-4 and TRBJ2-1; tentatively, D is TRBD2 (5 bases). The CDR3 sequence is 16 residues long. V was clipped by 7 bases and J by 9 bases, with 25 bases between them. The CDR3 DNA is TGTGCCAGCACCCGTGGGAGAGGCGCGCCGCCCCCTGAGCAGTTCTTC. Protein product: CASTRGRGAPPPEQFF.

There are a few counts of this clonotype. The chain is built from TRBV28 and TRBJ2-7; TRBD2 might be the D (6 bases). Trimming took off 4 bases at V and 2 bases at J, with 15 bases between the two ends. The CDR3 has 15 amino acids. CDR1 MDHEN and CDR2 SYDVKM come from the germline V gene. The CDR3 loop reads CASSSIGTGPYEQYF. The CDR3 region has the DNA TGTGCCAGCAGTTCCATAGGGACTGGCCCCTACGAGCAGTACTTC.

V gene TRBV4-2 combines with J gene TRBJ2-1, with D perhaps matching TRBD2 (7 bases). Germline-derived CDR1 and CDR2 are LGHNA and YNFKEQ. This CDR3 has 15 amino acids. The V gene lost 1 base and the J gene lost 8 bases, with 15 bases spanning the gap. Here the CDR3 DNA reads TGTGCCAGCAGCCAAGCGCAACCGGGGGGCCATGAGCAGTTCTTC. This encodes CASSQAQPGGHEQFF.

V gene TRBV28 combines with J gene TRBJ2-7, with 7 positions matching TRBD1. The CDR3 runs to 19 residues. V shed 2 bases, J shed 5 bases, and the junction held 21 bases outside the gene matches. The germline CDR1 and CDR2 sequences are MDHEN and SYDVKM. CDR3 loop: CASSLISNPGQGVLDEQYF. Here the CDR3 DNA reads TGTGCCAGCAGTTTAATTTCAAACCCGGGGCAGGGGGTTTTAGACGAGCAGTACTTC.

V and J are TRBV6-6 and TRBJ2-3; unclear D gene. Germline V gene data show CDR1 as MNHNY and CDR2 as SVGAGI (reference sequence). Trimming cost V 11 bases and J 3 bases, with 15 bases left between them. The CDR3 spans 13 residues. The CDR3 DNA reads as TGTGCCGGCATAAAAGCCTTAACAGATACGCAGTATTTT. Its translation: CAGIKALTDTQYF.

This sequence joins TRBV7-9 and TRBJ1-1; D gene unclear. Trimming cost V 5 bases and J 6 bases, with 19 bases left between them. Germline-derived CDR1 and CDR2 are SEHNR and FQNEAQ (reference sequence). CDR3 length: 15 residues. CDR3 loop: CASSPMTGGAPEAFF. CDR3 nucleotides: TGTGCCAGCAGCCCTATGACGGGTGGAGCCCCTGAAGCTTTCTTT.

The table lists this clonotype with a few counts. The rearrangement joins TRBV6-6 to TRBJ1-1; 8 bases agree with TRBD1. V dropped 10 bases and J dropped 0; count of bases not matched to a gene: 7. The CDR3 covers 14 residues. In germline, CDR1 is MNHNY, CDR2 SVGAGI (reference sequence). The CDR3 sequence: CAITGGGMNTEAFF. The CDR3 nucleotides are TGTGCCATAACAGGGGGTGGCATGAACACTGAAGCTTTCTTT.

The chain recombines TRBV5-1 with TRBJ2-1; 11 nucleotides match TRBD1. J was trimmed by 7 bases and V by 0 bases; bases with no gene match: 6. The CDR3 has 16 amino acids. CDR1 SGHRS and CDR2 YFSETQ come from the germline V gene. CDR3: CASSLEGQGVKNEQFF. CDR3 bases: TGCGCCAGCAGCTTGGAGGGACAGGGGGTAAAAAATGAGCAGTTCTTC.

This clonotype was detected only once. CDR3 DNA: TGTGCCAGCAGCTCAACCCGGAGCGGGGCTAGCACAGATACGCAGTATTTT. Translation: CASSSTRSGASTDTQYF. The chain carries TRBV7-9 and TRBJ2-3; 7 bases are a match to TRBD2. CDR1 SEHNR and CDR2 FQNEAQ come from the germline V gene (reference sequence). This CDR3 has 17 amino acids. Losses at the gene ends were 4 bases for V and 0 bases for J; bases not matched to a gene: 10. Complete variable domain (other parts from reference TRBV7-9 and TRBJ2-3): DTGVSQNPRHKITKRGQNVTFRCDPISEHNRLYWYRQTLGQGPEFLTYFQNEAQLEKSRLLSDRFSAERPKGSFSTLEIQRTEQGDSAMYLCASSSTRSGASTDTQYFGPGTRLTVL.

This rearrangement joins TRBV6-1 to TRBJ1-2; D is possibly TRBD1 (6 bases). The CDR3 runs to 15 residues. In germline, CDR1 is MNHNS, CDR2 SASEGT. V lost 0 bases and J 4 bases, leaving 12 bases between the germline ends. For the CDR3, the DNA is TGTGCCAGCAGTGAAGCCCCGGACAGCGGCTATGGCTACACCTTC. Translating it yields CASSEAPDSGYGYTF.

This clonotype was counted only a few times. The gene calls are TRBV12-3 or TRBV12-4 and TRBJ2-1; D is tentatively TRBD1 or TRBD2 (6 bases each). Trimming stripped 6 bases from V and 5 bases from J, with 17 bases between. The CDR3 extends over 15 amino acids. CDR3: CASRVQGGGDNEQFF. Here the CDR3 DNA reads TGTGCCAGCAGGGTACAGGGAGGAGGGGACAATGAGCAGTTCTTC.

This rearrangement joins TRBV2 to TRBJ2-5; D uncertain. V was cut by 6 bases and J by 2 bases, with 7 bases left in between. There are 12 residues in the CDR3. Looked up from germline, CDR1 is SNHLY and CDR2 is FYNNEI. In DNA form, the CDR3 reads TGTGCCAGCAGCACAATGCAAGAGACCCAGTACTTC. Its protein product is CASSTMQETQYF. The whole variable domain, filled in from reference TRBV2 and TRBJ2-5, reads EPEVTQTPSHQVTQMGQEVILRCVPISNHLYFYWYRQILGQKVEFLVSFYNNEISEKSEIFDDQFSVERPDGSNFTLKIRSTKLEDSAMYFCASSTMQETQYFGPGTRLLVL.

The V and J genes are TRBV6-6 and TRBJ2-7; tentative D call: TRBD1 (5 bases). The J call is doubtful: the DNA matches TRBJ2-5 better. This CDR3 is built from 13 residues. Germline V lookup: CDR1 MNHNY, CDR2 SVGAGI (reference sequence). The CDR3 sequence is CASSVVGVETQYF. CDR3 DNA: TGTGCCAGCAGTGTGGTAGGGGTAGAGACCCAGTACTTC.

The DNA for the CDR3 is TGTGCCAGCGGGCAGGGGGGTAGGACCCAGTACTTC. Its protein product is CASGQGGRTQYF. The chain recombines TRBV7-2 with TRBJ2-5; D perhaps matches TRBD1 (7 bases). Germline CDR1 reads SGHTA; CDR2 reads FQGNSA. Trimming cost V 8 bases and J 7 bases, with 14 bases left between them. The CDR3 runs to 12 residues.

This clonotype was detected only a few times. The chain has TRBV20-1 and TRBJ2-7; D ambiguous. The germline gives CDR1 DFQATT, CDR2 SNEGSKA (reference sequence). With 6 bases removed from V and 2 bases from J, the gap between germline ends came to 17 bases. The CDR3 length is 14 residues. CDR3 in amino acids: CSAAVWSTPYEQYF. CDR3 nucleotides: TGCAGTGCCGCCGTCTGGTCTACTCCCTACGAGCAGTACTTC.

DNA for the CDR3: TGCAGTGCTTACCCCGGGAAGTACACAGATACGCAGTATTTT. Translating gives CSAYPGKYTDTQYF. The chain has TRBV20-1 and TRBJ2-3; a possible D gene is TRBD2 (5 bases). Germline lookup yields CDR1 DFQATT and CDR2 SNEGSKA (reference sequence). V was trimmed by 5 bases and J by 2 bases, leaving 14 bases between them. The length of the CDR3 is 14 residues.

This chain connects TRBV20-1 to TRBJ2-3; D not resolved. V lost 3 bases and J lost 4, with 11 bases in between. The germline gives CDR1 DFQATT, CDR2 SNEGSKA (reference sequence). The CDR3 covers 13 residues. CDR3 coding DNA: TGCAGTGCTAGGGGCGCGCCGGCAGATACGCAGTATTTT. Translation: CSARGAPADTQYF.

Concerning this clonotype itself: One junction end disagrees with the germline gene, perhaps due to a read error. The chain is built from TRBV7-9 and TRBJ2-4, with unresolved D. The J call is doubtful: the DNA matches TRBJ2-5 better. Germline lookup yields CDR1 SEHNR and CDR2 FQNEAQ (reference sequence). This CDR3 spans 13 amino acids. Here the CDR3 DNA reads TGTGGCAGCAGCCCCCACAGCCCAGAGACCCAGTACTTC. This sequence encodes CGSSPHSPETQYF.

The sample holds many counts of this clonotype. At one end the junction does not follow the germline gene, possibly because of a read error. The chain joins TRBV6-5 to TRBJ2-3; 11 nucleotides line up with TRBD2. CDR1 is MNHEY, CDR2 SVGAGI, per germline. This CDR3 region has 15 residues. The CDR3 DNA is TGCGCCAGCAGCTTACTAGCGGGGGACACAGATACGCAGTATTTT. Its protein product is CASSLLAGDTDTQYF.

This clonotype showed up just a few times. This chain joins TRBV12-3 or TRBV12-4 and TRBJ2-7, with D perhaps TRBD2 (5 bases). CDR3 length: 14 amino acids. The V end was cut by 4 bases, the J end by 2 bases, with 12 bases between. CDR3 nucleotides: TGTGCCAGCAGTTCCGGGGATTTCGCCTACGAGCAGTACTTC. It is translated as CASSSGDFAYEQYF.

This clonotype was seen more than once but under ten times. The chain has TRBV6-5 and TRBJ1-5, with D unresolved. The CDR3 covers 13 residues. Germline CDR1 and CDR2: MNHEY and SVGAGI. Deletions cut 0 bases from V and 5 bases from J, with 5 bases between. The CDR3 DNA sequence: TGTGCCAGCAGTTACTCGAGTTATCAGCCCCAGCATTTT. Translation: CASSYSSYQPQHF.

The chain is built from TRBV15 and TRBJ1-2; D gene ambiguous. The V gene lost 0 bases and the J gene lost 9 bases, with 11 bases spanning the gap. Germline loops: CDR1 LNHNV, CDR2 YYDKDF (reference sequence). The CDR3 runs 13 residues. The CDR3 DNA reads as TGTGCCACCAGCAGAGATGCAGGAAGGCGCTACACCTTC. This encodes CATSRDAGRRYTF.

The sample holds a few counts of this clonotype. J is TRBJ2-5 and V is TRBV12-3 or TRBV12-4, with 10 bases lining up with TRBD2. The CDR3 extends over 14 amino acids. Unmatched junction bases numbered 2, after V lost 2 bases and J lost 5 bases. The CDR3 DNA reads TGTGCCAGCAGTTTAAGGGGACTAGCGGAGACCCAGTACTTC. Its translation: CASSLRGLAETQYF.

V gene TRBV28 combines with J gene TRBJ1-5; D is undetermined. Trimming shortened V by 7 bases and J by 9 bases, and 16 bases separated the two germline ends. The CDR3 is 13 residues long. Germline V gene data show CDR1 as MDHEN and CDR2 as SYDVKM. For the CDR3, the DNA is TGTGCCAGCACTATCCGGCCTCGTGGGCCCCAGCATTTT. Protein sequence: CASTIRPRGPQHF.

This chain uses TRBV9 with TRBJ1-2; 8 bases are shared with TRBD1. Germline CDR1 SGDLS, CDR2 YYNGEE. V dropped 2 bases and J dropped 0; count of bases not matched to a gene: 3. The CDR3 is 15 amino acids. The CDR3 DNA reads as TGTGCCAGCAGCGTTTGGACAGGGACTAACTATGGCTACACCTTC. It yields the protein CASSVWTGTNYGYTF.